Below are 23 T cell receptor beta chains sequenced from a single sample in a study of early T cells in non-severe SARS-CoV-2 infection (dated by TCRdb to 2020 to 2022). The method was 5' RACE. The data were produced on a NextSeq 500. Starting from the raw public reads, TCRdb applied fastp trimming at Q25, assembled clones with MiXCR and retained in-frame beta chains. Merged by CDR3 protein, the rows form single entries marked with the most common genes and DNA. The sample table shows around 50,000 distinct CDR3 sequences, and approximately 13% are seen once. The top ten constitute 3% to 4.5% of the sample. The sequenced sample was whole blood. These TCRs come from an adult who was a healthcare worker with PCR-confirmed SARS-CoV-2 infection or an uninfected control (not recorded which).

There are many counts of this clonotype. This CDR3 reads CASSDGGAGQPQHF. The CDR3 DNA follows: TGTGCCAGCAGTGACGGGGGAGCGGGTCAGCCCCAGCATTTT. The chain has TRBV2 and TRBJ1-5; the D gene is possibly TRBD1 (5 bases). The CDR3 consists of 14 residues. CDR1 is SNHLY, CDR2 FYNNEI, per germline. V was shortened by 3 bases and J by 6 bases, with 12 bases between the two germline ends.

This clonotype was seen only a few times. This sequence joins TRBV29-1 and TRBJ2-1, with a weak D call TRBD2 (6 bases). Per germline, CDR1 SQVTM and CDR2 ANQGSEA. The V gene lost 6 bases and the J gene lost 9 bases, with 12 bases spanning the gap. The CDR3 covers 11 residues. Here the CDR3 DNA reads TGCAGCGTCGACCCGGGACTTGAGCAGTTCTTC. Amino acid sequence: CSVDPGLEQFF.

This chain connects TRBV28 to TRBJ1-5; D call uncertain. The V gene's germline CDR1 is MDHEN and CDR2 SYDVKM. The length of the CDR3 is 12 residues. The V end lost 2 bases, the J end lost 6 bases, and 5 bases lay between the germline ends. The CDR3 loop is CASSLEGQPQHF. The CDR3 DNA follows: TGTGCCAGCAGTTTAGAGGGTCAGCCCCAGCATTTT.

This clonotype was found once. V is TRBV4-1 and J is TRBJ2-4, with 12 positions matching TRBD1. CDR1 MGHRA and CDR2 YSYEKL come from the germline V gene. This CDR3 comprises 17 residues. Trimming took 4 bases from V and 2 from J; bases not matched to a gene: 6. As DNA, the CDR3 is TGCGCCAGCAGCCGTTGGGGACAGGGGGCTTCCAAAAACATTCAGTACTTC. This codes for CASSRWGQGASKNIQYF.

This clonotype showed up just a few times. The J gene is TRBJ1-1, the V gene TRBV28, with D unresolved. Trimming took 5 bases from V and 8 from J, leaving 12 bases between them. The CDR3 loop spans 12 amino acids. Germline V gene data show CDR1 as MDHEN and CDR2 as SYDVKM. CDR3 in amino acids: CASSNSAQEAFF. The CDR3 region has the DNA TGTGCCAGCAGTAACAGCGCACAGGAAGCTTTCTTT.

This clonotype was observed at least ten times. In DNA, the CDR3 is TGTGCCAGCAGCTCCTACGGACAGGGACCCCTCACAGATACGCAGTATTTT. Its protein is CASSSYGQGPLTDTQYF. The rearrangement joins TRBV7-9 to TRBJ2-3; 8 bases are shared with TRBD1. The CDR3 is made up of 17 amino acids. Germline trimming cut 4 bases from V and 2 bases from J; bases unmatched to any gene: 11. Germline CDR1 is SEHNR and CDR2 is FQNEAQ (reference sequence).

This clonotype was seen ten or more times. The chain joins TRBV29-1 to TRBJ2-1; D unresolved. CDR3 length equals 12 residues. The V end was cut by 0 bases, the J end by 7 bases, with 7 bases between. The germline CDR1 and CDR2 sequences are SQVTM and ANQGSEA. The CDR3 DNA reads TGCAGCGTTGAAGATCAGGATAATGAGCAGTTCTTC. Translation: CSVEDQDNEQFF.

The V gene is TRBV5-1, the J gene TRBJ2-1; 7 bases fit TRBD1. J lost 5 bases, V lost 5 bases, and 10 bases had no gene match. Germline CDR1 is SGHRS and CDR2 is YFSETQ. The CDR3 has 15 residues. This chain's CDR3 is CASRMGQPQDNEQFF. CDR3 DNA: TGCGCCAGCAGAATGGGACAGCCCCAGGACAATGAGCAGTTCTTC. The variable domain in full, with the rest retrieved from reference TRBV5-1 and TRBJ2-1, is KAGVTQTPRYLIKTRGQQVTLSCSPISGHRSVSWYQQTPGQGLQFLFEYFSETQRNKGNFPGRFSGRQFSNSRSEMNVSTLELGDSALYLCASRMGQPQDNEQFFGPGTRLTVL.

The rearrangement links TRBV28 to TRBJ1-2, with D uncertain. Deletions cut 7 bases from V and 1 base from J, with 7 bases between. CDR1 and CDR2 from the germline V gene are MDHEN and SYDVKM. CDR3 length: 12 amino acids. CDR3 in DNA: TGTGCCAGCATGGGCCGTAACTATGGCTACACCTTC. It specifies CASMGRNYGYTF.

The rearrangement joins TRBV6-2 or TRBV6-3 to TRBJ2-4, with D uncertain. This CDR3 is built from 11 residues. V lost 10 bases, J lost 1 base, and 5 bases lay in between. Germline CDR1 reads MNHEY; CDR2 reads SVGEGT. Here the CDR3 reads CATGAKNIQYF. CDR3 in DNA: TGTGCCACCGGTGCCAAAAACATTCAGTACTTC.

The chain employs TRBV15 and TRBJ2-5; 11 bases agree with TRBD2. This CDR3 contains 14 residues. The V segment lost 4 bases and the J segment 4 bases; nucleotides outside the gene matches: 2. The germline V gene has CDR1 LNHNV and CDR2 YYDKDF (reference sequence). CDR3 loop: CATSNLAGGETQYF. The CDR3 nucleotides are TGTGCCACCAGCAATCTAGCGGGAGGAGAGACCCAGTACTTC.

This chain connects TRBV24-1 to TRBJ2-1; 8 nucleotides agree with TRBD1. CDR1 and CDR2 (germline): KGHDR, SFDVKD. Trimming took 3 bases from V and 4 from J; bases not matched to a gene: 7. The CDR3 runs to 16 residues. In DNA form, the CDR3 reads TGTGCCACCAGTGATCCAGGACAGGGAGGATACAATGAGCAGTTCTTC. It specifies CATSDPGQGGYNEQFF.

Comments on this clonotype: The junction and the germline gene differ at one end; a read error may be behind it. The CDR3 nucleotides are TGTGCCAGCGGTTACTCAGGAGGAAACTATGGCTACACCTTC. Residues: CASGYSGGNYGYTF. The gene calls are TRBV6-5 and TRBJ1-2; unclear D gene. Germline V gene sequence: CDR1 MNHEY, CDR2 SVGAGI. This CDR3 spans 14 amino acids.

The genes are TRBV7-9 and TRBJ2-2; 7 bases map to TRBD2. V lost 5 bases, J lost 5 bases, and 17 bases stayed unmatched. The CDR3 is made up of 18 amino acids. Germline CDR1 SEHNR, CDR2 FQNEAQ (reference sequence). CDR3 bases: TGTGCCAGCAGCCCCACCGGGACTATCCTTATTTTTACCGGGGAGCTGTTTTTT. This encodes CASSPTGTILIFTGELFF.

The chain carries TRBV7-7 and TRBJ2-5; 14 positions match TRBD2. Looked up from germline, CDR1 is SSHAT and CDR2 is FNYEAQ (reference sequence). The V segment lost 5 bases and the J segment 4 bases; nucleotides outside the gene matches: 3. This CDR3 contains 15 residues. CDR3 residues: CASSTGLAGVETQYF. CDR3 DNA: TGTGCCAGCAGCACGGGACTAGCGGGAGTAGAGACCCAGTACTTC.

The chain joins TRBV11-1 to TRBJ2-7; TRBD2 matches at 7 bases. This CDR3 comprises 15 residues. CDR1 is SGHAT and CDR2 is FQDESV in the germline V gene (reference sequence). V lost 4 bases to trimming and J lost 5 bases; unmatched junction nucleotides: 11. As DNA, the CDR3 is TGTGCCAGCAGCTCCTTCGGCGGGAGAATTAACGAGCAGTACTTC. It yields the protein CASSSFGGRINEQYF.

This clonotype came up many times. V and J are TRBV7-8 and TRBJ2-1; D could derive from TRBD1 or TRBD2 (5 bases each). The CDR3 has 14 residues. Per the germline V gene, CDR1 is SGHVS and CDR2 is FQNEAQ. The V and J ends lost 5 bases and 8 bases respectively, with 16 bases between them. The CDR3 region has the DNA TGTGCCAGCAGCCGTGAGGGACGATCAGATGAGCAGTTCTTC. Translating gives CASSREGRSDEQFF.

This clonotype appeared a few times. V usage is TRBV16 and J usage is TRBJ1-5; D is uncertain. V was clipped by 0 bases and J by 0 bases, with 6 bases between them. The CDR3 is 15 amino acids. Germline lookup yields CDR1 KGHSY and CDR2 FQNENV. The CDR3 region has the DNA TGTGCCAGCAGCCAATCAACAGTTAGCAATCAGCCCCAGCATTTT. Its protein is CASSQSTVSNQPQHF.

The CDR3 here is CASSLRLAGAGEQFF. CDR3 bases: TGTGCCAGCAGCCTAAGACTAGCGGGAGCGGGTGAGCAGTTCTTC. This chain joins TRBV28 and TRBJ2-1; 12 positions agree with TRBD2. V trimming: 6 bases; J trimming: 9 bases; junction bases outside the gene matches: 9. The CDR3 runs to 15 residues. CDR1 and CDR2 from the germline V gene are MDHEN and SYDVKM. Complete variable domain (other parts from reference TRBV28 and TRBJ2-1): DVKVTQSSRYLVKRTGEKVFLECVQDMDHENMFWYRQDPGLGLRLIYFSYDVKMKEKGDIPEGYSVSREKKERFSLILESASTNQTSMYLCASSLRLAGAGEQFFGPGTRLTVL.

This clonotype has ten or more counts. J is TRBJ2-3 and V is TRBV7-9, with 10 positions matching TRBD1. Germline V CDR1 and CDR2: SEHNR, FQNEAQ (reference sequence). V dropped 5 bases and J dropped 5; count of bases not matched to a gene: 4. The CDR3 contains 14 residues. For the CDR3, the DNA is TGTGCCAGCAGCGAACGGGACAGGGGAGATACGCAGTATTTT. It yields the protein CASSERDRGDTQYF.

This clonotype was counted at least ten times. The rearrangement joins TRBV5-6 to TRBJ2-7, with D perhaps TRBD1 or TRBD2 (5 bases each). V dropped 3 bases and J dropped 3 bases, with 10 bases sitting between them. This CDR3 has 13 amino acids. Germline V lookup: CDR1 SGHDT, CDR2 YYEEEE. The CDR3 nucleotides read TGTGCCAGCAGCTGGGGACGCCTCTACGAGCAGTACTTC. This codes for CASSWGRLYEQYF.

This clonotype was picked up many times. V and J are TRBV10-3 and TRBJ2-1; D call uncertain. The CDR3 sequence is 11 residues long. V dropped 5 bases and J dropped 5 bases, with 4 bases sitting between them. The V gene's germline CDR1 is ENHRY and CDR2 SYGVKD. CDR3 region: CAISPHNEQFF. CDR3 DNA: TGTGCCATCAGTCCACACAATGAGCAGTTCTTC.

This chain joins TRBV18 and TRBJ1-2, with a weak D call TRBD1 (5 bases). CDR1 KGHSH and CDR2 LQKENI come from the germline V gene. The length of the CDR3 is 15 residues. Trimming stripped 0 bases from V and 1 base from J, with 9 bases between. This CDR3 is CASSPPAGLNYGYTF. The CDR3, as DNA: TGTGCCAGCTCACCACCCGCGGGGCTTAACTATGGCTACACCTTC.